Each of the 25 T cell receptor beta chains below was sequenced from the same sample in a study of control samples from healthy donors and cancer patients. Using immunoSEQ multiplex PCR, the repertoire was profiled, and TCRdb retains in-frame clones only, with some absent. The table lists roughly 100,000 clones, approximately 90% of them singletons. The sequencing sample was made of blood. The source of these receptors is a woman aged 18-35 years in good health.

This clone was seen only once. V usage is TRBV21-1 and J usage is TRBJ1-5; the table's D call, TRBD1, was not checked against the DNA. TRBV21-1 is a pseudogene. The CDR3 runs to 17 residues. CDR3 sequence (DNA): TGTGCCAGCAGCAAACTTCACGCCAGGGGATGCGGTCAGCCCCAGCATTTT. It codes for CASSKLHARGCGQPQHF.

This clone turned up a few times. CDR3 sequence reads: CASSTLEVQGDTEAFF. In DNA, the CDR3 is TGTGCCAGCTCGACCCTCGAGGTACAGGGGGACACTGAAGCTTTCTTT. The chain recombines TRBV18 with TRBJ1-1, with 8 bases lining up with TRBD1. The CDR3 is made up of 16 amino acids. From germline, CDR1 is KGHSH and CDR2 LQKENI. With 6 bases clipped from V and 3 bases from J, the junction kept 12 bases outside the gene matches.

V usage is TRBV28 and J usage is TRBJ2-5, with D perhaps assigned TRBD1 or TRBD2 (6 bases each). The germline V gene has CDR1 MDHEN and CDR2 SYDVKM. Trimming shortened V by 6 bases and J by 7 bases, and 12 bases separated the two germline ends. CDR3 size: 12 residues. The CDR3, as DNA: TGTGCCAGCAGCCCACAGGGAGGGACCCAGTACTTC. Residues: CASSPQGGTQYF.

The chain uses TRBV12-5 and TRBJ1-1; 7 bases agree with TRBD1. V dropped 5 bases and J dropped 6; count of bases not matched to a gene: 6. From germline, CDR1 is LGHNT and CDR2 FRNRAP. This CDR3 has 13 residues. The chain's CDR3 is CASGLGTVAEAFF. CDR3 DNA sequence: TGTGCTAGTGGTCTCGGGACAGTCGCTGAAGCTTTCTTT.

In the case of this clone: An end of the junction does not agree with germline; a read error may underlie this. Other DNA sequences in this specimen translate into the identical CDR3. As DNA, the CDR3 is TGTGCCAGCAGCTTAGATCGGGTCAGCCTCTACGAGCAATACTTC. Translating it yields CASSLDRVSLYEQYF. V is TRBV11-3 and J is TRBJ2-7, with D unclear. Germline assignment: CDR1 SGHNT and CDR2 YENEEA. The CDR3 totals 15 residues. The full variable domain, rest sourced from reference TRBV11-3 and TRBJ2-7, is EAGVVQSPRYKIIEKKQPVAFWCNPISGHNTLYWYLQNLGQGPELLIRYENEEAVDDSQLPKDRFSAERLKGVDSTLKIQPAELGDSAVYLCASSLDRVSLYEQYFGPGTRLTVT.

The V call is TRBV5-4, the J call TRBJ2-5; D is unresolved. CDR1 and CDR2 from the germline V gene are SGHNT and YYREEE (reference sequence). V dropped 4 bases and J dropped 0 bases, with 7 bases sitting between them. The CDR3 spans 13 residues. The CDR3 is CASSPAYQETQYF. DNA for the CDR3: TGTGCCAGCAGCCCGGCGTACCAAGAGACCCAGTACTTC.

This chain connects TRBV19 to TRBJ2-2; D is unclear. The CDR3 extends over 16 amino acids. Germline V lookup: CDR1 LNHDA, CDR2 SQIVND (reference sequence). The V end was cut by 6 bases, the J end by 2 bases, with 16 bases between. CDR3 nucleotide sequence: TGTGCCAGTAGCCCCCCAGGACGGATTAACACCGGGGAGCTGTTTTTT. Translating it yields CASSPPGRINTGELFF.

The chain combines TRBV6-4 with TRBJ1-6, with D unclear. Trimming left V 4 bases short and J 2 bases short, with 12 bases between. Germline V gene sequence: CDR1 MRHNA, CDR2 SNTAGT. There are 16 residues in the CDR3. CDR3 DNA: TGTGCCAGCAGTGTACGGGAGAGGCCCTATAATTCACCCCTCCACTTT. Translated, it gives CASSVRERPYNSPLHF.

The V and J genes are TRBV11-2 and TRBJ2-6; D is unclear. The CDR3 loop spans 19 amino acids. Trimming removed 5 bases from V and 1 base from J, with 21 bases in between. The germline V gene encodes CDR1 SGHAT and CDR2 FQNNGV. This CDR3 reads CASSPVSGAAPSGANVLTF. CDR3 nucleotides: TGTGCCAGCAGCCCCGTCTCGGGCGCGGCCCCATCTGGGGCCAACGTCCTGACTTTC.

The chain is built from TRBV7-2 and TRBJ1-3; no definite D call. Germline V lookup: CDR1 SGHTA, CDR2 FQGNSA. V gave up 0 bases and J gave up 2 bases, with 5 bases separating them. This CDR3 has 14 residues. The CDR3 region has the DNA TGTGCCAGCAGCTTAGCCCGGCCTGGAAACACCATATATTTT. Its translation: CASSLARPGNTIYF.

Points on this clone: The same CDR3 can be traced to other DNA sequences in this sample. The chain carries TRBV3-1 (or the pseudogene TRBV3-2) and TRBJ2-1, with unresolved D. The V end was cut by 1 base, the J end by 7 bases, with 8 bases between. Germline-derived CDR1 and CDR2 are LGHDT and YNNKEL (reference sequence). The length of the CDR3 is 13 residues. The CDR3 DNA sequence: TGTGCCAGCAGCCAAGTATTGGGGAATGAGCAGTTCTTC. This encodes CASSQVLGNEQFF.

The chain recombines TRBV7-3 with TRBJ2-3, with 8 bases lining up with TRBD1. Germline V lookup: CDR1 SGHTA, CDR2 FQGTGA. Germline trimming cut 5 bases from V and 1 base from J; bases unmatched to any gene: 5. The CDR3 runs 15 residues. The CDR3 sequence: CASSLTGAGTDTQYF. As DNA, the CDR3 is TGTGCCAGCAGCCTGACAGGGGCCGGCACAGATACGCAGTATTTT. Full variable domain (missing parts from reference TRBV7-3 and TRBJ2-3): GAGVSQTPSNKVTEKGKYVELRCDPISGHTALYWYRQSLGQGPEFLIYFQGTGAADDSGLPNDRFFAVRPEGSVSTLKIQRTERGDSAVYLCASSLTGAGTDTQYFGPGTRLTVL.

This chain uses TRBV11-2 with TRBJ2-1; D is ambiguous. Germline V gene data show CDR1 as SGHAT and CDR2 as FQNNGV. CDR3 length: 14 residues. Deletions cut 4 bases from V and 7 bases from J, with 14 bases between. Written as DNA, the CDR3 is TGTGCCAGCAGCTCACGGCTGGTGGGAAATGAGCAGTTCTTC. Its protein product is CASSSRLVGNEQFF.

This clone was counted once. DNA of the CDR3: TGTGCCAGCAGTTACTCGATACAGGGGCGAAACTACGAGCAGTACTTC. Its protein product is CASSYSIQGRNYEQYF. V gene TRBV6-5 combines with J gene TRBJ2-7; 7 bases are a match to TRBD1. In germline, CDR1 is MNHEY, CDR2 SVGAGI. After removal of 0 bases from V and 3 bases from J, the junction contained 8 bases not matched to a gene. The length of the CDR3 is 16 residues.

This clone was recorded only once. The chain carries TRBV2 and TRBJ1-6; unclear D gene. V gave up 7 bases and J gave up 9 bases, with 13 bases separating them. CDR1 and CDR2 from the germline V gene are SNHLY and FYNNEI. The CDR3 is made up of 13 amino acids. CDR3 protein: CASMADFSSPLHF. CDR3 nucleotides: TGTGCCAGCATGGCGGATTTCAGTTCACCCCTCCACTTT.

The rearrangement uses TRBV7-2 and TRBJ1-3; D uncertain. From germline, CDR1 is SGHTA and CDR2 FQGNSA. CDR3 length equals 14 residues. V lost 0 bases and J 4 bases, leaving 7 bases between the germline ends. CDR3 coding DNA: TGTGCCAGCAGCTTAGCGATACAAGGAAACACCATATATTTT. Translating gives CASSLAIQGNTIYF.

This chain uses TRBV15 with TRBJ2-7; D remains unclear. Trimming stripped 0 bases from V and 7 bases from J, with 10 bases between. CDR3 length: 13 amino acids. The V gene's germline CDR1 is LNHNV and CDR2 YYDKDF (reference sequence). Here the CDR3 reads CATSREVVREQYF. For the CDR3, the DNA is TGTGCCACCAGCAGAGAAGTCGTGAGGGAGCAGTACTTC.

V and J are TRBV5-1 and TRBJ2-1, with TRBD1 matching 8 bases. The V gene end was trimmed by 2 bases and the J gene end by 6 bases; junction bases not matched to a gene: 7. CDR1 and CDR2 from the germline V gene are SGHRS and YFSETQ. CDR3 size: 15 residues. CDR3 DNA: TGCGCCAGCAGCTTTTACTTCACAGGGGGCAATGAGCAGTTCTTC. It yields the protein CASSFYFTGGNEQFF.

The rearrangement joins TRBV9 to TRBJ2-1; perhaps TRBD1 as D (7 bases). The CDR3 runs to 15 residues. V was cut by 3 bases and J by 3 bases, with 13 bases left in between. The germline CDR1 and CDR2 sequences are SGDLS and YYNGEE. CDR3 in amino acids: CASSERQGLYNEQFF. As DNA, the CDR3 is TGTGCCAGCAGCGAAAGACAGGGACTCTACAATGAGCAGTTCTTC. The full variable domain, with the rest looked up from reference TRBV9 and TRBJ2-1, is DSGVTQTPKHLITATGQRVTLRCSPRSGDLSVYWYQQSLDQGLQFLIQYYNGEERAKGNILERFSAQQFPDLHSELNLSSLELGDSALYFCASSERQGLYNEQFFGPGTRLTVL.

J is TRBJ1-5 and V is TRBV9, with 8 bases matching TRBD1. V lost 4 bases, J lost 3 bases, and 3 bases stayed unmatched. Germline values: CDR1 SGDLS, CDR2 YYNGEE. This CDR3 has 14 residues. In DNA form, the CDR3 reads TGTGCCAGCAGCTGGGGACAGGACAATCAGCCCCAGCATTTT. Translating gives CASSWGQDNQPQHF. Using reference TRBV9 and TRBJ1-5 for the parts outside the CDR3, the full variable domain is DSGVTQTPKHLITATGQRVTLRCSPRSGDLSVYWYQQSLDQGLQFLIQYYNGEERAKGNILERFSAQQFPDLHSELNLSSLELGDSALYFCASSWGQDNQPQHFGDGTRLSIL.

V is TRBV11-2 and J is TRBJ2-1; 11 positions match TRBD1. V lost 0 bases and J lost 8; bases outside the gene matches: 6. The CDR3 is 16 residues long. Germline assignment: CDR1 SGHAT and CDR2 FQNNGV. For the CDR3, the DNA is TGTGCCAGCAGCTTAGACGTAGGGACAGGGGGGCATGAGCAGTTCTTC. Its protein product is CASSLDVGTGGHEQFF. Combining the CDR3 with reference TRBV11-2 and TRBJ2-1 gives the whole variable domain EAGVAQSPRYKIIEKRQSVAFWCNPISGHATLYWYQQILGQGPKLLIQFQNNGVVDDSQLPKDRFSAERLKGVDSTLKIQPAKLEDSAVYLCASSLDVGTGGHEQFFGPGTRLTVL.

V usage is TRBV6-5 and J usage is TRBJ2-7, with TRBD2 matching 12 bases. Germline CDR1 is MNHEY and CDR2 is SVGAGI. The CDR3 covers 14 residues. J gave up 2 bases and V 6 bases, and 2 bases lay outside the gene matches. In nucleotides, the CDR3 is TGTGCCAGCAGAGGACTAGCGGGACCCTACGAGCAGTACTTC. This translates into CASRGLAGPYEQYF.

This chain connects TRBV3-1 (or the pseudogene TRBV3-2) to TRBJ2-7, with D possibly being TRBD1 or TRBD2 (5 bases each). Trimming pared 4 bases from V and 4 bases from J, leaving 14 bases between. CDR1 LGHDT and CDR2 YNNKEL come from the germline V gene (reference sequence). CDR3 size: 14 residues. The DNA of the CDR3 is TGTGCCAGCAGCCTAGCCGGGACCGAGTACGAGCAGTACTTC. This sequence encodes CASSLAGTEYEQYF.

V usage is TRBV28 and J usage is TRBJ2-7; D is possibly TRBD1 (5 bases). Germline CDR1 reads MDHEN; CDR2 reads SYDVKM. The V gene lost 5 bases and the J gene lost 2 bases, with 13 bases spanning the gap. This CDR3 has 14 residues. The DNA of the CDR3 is TGTGCCAGCAGTCCTACAGGCGGTCCCTACGAGCAGTACTTC. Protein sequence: CASSPTGGPYEQYF.

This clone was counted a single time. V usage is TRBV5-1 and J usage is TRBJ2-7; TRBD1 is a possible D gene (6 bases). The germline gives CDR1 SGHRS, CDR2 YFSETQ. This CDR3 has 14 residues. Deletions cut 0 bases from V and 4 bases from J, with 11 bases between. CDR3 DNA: TGCGCCAGCAGCTTGGGGGGGCCCACATACGAGCAGTACTTC. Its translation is CASSLGGPTYEQYF.